The rows below give T cell receptor beta chains drawn from one sample of a study of blood T cell repertoires in COVID-19. TCRdb keeps only in-frame clones here, not all; method: immunoSEQ multiplex PCR. The sample consists of over 70,000 clones, 65% to 80% of them appearing once. Input material: peripheral blood. The receptors were gathered from a human donor in a cohort sampled during active COVID-19. The CDR3 runs from the conserved cysteine through the conserved F or W. The D gene is left open where the match is weak. A row's size may be missing; if present it is once, few, many or a size class.

V gene: TRBV4-1; D gene: -; J gene: TRBJ2-1; clone size: -; CDR3 protein: CASSQEPIGIAYNEQFF; CDR3 DNA: TGCGCCAGCAGCCAAGAGCCTATCGGGATTGCCTACAATGAGCAGTTCTTC
V gene: TRBV19; D gene: TRBD1; J gene: TRBJ2-7; clone size: -; CDR3 protein: CASRPGTGVSYEQYF; CDR3 DNA: TGTGCCAGTAGACCCGGGACAGGGGTCAGCTACGAGCAGTACTTC
V gene: TRBV30; D gene: -; J gene: TRBJ2-7; clone size: -; CDR3 protein: CAWSFGEGVDPYEQYF; CDR3 DNA: TGTGCCTGGAGCTTTGGGGAGGGGGTGGATCCCTACGAGCAGTACTTC
V gene: TRBV27; D gene: -; J gene: TRBJ1-1; clone size: -; CDR3 protein: CASSLAGGWAEAFF; CDR3 DNA: TGTGCCAGCAGTTTAGCGGGCGGATGGGCTGAAGCTTTCTTT
V gene: TRBV19; D gene: TRBD1; J gene: TRBJ1-1; clone size: -; CDR3 protein: CASMRGQGATEAFF; CDR3 DNA: TGTGCCAGTATGAGGGGACAGGGGGCCACTGAAGCTTTCTTT
V gene: TRBV11-2; D gene: TRBD1; J gene: TRBJ2-5; clone size: large; CDR3 protein: CASSLGQGSPIYF; CDR3 DNA: TGTGCCAGCAGCTTGGGACAGGGATCCCCGATTTACTTC
V gene: TRBV6-1; D gene: -; J gene: TRBJ1-6; clone size: -; CDR3 protein: CASSESDSPVGPLHF; CDR3 DNA: TGTGCCAGCAGTGAGTCGGACAGCCCAGTGGGTCCCCTCCACTTT
V gene: TRBV30; D gene: TRBD2; J gene: TRBJ2-1; clone size: -; CDR3 protein: CACGLAGAYEQFF; CDR3 DNA: TGTGCCTGTGGTCTAGCGGGAGCCTATGAGCAGTTCTTC
V gene: TRBV3-1/TRBV3-2; D gene: TRBD1; J gene: TRBJ1-1; clone size: -; CDR3 protein: CASSQKGQVGGAFF; CDR3 DNA: TGTGCCAGCAGCCAAAAGGGACAGGTCGGGGGTGCTTTCTTT
V gene: TRBV5-1; D gene: TRBD2; J gene: TRBJ2-3; clone size: -; CDR3 protein: CASSWGGARTDTQYF; CDR3 DNA: TGCGCCAGCAGCTGGGGGGGTGCCCGCACAGATACGCAGTATTTT
V gene: TRBV7-2; D gene: TRBD1; J gene: TRBJ1-1; clone size: -; CDR3 protein: CASSVTGGNTEAFF; CDR3 DNA: TGTGCCAGCAGCGTCACAGGGGGGAACACTGAAGCTTTCTTT
V gene: TRBV11-3; D gene: -; J gene: TRBJ2-7; clone size: -; CDR3 protein: CASSSGGSYEQYF; CDR3 DNA: TGTGCCAGCAGCTCAGGAGGCTCCTACGAGCAGTACTTC
V gene: TRBV7-6; D gene: TRBD2; J gene: TRBJ2-1; clone size: -; CDR3 protein: CASSLAGTMQFF; CDR3 DNA: TGTGCCAGCAGCTTAGCTGGGACTATGCAGTTCTTC
V gene: TRBV6-1; D gene: -; J gene: TRBJ1-6; clone size: -; CDR3 protein: CASSDRGREPLHF; CDR3 DNA: TGTGCCAGCAGTGACAGGGGCAGAGAACCCCTCCACTTT
V gene: TRBV11-3; D gene: -; J gene: TRBJ1-1; clone size: -; CDR3 protein: CASSLDRVSEAFF; CDR3 DNA: TGTGCCAGCAGCTTAGACAGGGTCAGTGAAGCTTTCTTT